The present T cell receptor beta chain was sequenced within a study of T cell responses to AZD1222 COVID-19 vaccine. Study-level points and caveats: Mostly white British, mostly female donors; authors suggested clonal diversity may be underestimated. Repertoire collection took place solely once the T cell response had peaked.

The trim removed 6 bases at V and 10 bases at J, leaving 5 bases unmatched. The CDR3 consists of 12 residues. Sequencing used immunoSEQ multiplex PCR; TCRdb keeps in-frame clones, though not all of them. The sample records over 100,000 clones, approximately 85% being singletons. For this clone: Its specificity is not known.

This clonotype was obtained from an adult who received the MenACWY meningococcal vaccine as a control. Source: peripheral blood, taken 28 days after the second dose of the MenACWY control vaccine. V and J are TRBV12-3 or TRBV12-4 and TRBJ2-1; 8 bases map to TRBD2. CDR3 in DNA: TGTGCCAGCAGCCCGGGACTAGACGAGCAGTTCTTC. It specifies CASSPGLDEQFF.